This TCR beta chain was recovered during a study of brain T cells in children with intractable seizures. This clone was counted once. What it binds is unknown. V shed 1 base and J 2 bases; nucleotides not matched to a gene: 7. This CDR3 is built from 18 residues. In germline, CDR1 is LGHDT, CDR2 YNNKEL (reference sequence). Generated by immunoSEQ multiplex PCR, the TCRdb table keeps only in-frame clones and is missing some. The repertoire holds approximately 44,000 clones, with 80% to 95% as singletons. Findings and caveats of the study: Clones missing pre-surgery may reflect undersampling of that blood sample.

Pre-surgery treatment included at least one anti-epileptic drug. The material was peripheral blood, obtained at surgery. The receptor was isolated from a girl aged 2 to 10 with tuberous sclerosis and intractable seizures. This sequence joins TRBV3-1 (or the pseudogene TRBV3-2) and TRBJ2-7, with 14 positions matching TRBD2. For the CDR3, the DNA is TGTGCCAGCAGCCAAGGAGGGACTAGCGGGGGCCAAACCTACGAGCAGTACTTC. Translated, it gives CASSQGGTSGGQTYEQYF.